This paragraph reports one T cell receptor beta chain. Per the original methods: Scientists estimated how many nucleated cells there were by amplifying reference gene primers. Produced via immunoSEQ multiplex PCR; TCRdb's table is partial and in-frame only. That table gives V, J and clone size, and the DNA gave D and trimming. The sample records around 25,000 clones, about 90% being singletons. These data come from a study of blood T cell repertoires in COVID-19. CDR1 and CDR2 from the germline V gene are SGHAT and FQNNGV. The length of the CDR3 is 17 residues. V dropped 0 bases and J dropped 10; count of bases not matched to a gene: 12.

The V call is TRBV11-2, the J call TRBJ2-1; 10 nucleotides match TRBD2. Sequenced input: peripheral blood. This TCR was sampled from a woman in her fifties or sixties with active COVID-19. For the CDR3, the DNA is TGTGCCAGCAGCTTAGATGAGTCAGCGGGAGGGCGGGGGGAGCAGTTCTTC. Protein: CASSLDESAGGRGEQFF.